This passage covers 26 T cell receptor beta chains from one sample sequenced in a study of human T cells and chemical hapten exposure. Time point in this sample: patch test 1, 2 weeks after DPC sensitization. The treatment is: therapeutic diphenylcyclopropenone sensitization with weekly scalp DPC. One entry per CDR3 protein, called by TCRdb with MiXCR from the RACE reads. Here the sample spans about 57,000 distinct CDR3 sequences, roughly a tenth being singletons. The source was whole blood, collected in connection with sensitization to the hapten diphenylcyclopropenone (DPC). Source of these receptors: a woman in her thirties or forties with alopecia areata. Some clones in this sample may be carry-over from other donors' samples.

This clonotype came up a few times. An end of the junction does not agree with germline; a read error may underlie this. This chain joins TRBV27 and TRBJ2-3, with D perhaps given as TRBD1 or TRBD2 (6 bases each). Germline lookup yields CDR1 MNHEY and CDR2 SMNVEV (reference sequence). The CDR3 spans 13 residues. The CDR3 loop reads CVSKGGTTDTQYF. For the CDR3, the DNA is TGTGTCAGCAAGGGGGGAACCACAGATACGCAGTATTTT.

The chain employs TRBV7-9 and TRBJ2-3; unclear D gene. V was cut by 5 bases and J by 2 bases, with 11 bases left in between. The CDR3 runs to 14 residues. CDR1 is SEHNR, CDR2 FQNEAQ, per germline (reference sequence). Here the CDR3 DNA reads TGTGCCAGCAGCGCGACGAGGTCCACAGATACGCAGTATTTT. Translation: CASSATRSTDTQYF. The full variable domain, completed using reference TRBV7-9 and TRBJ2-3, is DTGVSQNPRHKITKRGQNVTFRCDPISEHNRLYWYRQTLGQGPEFLTYFQNEAQLEKSRLLSDRFSAERPKGSFSTLEIQRTEQGDSAMYLCASSATRSTDTQYFGPGTRLTVL.

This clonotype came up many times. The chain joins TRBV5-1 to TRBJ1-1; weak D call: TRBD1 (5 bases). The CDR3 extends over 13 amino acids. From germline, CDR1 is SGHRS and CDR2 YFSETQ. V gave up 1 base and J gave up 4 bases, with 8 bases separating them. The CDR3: CASSLIGATEAFF. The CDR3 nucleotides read TGCGCCAGCAGCTTGATAGGGGCCACTGAAGCTTTCTTT.

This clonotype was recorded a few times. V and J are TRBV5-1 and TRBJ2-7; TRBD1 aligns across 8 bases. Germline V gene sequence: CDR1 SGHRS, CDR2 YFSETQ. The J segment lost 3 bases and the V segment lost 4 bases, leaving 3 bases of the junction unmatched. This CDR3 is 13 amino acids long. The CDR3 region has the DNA TGCGCCAGCAGCCAGGACAGGGACTACGAGCAGTACTTC. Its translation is CASSQDRDYEQYF.

CDR3 bases: TGTGCCAGCAGCCAACGACTAGCGGGTATCCCCGGGGAGCTGTTTTTT. This encodes CASSQRLAGIPGELFF. The chain combines TRBV14 with TRBJ2-2; TRBD2 agrees at 10 bases. Germline V gene data show CDR1 as SGHDN and CDR2 as FVKESK. The CDR3 length is 16 residues. With 2 bases clipped from V and 6 bases from J, the junction kept 6 bases outside the gene matches.

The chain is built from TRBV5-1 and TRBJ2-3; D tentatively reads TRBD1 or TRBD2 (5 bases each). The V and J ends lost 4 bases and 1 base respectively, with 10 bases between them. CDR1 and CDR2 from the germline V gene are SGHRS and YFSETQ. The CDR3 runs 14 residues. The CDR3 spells CASSTGTGTDTQYF. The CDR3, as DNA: TGCGCCAGCAGCACGGGGACGGGCACAGATACGCAGTATTTT.

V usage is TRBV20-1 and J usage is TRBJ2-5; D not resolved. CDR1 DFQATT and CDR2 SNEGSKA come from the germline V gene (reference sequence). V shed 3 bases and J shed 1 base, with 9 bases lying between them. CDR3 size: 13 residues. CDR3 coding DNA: TGCAGTGCTAGTAACCCTTCCCAAGAGACCCAGTACTTC. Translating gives CSASNPSQETQYF.

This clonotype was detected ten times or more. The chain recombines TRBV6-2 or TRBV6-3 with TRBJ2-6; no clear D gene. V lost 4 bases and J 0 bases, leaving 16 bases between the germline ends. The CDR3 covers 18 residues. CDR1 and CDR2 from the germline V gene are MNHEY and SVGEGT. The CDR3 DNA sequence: TGTGCCAGCAGTTCCCGGGTGTCTGCCGCCTCTGGGGCCAACGTCCTGACTTTC. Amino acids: CASSSRVSAASGANVLTF.

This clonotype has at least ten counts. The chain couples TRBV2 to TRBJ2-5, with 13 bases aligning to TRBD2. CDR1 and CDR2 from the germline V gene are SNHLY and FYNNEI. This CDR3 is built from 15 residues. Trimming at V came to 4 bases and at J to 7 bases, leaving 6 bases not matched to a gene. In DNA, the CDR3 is TGTGCCAGCAGTGGGACTAGCGGGGGATCAGGGACCCAGTACTTC. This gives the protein CASSGTSGGSGTQYF. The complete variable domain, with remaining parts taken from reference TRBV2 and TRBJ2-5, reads EPEVTQTPSHQVTQMGQEVILRCVPISNHLYFYWYRQILGQKVEFLVSFYNNEISEKSEIFDDQFSVERPDGSNFTLKIRSTKLEDSAMYFCASSGTSGGSGTQYFGPGTRLLVL.

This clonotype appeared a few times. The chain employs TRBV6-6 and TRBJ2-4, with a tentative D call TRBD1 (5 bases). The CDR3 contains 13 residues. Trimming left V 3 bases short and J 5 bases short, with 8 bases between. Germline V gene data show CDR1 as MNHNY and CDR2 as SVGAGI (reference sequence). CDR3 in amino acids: CASSYRQQNIQYF. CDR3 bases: TGTGCCAGCAGTTATCGACAGCAAAACATTCAGTACTTC.

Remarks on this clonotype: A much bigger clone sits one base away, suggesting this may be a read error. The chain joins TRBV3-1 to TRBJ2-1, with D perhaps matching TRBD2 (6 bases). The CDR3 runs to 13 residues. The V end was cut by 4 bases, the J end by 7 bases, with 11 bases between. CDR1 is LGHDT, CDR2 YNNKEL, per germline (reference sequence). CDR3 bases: TGTGCCAGCAGCCGGCGGAGGGGTAATGAGCAGTTCTTC. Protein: CASSRRRGNEQFF.

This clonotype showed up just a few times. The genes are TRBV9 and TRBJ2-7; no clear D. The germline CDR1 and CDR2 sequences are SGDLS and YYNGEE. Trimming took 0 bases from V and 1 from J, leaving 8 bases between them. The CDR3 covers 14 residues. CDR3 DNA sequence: TGTGCCAGCAGCGTAGGGCACAGTTCCTACGAGCAGTACTTC. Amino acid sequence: CASSVGHSSYEQYF.

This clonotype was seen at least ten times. CDR3 DNA sequence: TGCGCCAGCAGCTTGTCCGAGAGCTCCTACAATGAGCAGTTCTTC. Protein product: CASSLSESSYNEQFF. V gene TRBV5-1 combines with J gene TRBJ2-1; D is ambiguous. CDR1 SGHRS and CDR2 YFSETQ come from the germline V gene. Trimming removed 1 base from V and 0 bases from J, with 8 bases in between. There are 15 residues in the CDR3.

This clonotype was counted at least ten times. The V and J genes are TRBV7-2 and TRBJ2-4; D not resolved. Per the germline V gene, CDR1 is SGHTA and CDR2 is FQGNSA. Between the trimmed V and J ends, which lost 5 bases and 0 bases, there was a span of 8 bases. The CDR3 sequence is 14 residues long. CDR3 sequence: CASSLTIAKNIQYF. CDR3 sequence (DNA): TGTGCCAGCAGCCTGACAATAGCCAAAAACATTCAGTACTTC.

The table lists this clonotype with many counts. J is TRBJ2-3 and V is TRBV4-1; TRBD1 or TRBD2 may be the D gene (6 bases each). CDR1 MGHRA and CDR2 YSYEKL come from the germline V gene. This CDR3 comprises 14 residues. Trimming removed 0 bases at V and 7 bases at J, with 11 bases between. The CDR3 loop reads CASSQEIRGHTQYF. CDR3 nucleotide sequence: TGCGCCAGCAGCCAAGAAATTCGGGGGCATACGCAGTATTTT.

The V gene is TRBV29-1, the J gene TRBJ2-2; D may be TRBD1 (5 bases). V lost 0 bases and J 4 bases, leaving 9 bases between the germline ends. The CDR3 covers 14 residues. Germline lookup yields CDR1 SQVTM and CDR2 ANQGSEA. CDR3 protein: CSVEEGRATGELFF. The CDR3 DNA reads TGCAGCGTTGAAGAAGGCAGGGCCACCGGGGAGCTGTTTTTT.

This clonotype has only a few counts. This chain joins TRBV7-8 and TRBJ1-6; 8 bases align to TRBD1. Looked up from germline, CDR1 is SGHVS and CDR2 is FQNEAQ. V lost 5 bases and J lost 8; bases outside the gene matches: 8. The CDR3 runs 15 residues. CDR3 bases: TGTGCCAGCAGCGTCGGACAGGGATTGTATTCACCCCTCCACTTT. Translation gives CASSVGQGLYSPLHF.

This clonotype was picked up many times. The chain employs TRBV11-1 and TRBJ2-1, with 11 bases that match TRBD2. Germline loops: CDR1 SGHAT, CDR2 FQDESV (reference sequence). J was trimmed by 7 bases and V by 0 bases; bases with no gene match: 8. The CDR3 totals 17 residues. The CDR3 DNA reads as TGTGCCAGCAGCTTAGCTAGCGGGGGGGCCGGTTCAAATGAGCAGTTCTTC. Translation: CASSLASGGAGSNEQFF.

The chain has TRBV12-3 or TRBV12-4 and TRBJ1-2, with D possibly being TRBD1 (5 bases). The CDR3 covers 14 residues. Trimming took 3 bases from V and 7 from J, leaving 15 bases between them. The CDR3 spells CASSLGRVWGGYTF. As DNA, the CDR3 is TGTGCCAGCAGTTTGGGCAGGGTCTGGGGTGGCTACACCTTC.

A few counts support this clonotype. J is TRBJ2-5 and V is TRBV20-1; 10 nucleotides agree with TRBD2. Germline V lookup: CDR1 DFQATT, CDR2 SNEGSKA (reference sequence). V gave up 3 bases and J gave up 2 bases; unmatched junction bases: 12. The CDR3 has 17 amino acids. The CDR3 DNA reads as TGCAGTGCTAGCGGGCTAGCGGGGGCTCTATGGCAAGAGACCCAGTACTTC. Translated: CSASGLAGALWQETQYF.

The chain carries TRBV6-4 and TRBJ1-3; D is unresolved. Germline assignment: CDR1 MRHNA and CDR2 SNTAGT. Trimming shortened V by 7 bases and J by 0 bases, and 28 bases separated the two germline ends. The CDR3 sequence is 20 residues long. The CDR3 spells CASKSSHPPAWTPSGNTIYF. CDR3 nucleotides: TGTGCCAGCAAAAGTTCCCACCCTCCGGCGTGGACGCCCTCTGGAAACACCATATATTTT.

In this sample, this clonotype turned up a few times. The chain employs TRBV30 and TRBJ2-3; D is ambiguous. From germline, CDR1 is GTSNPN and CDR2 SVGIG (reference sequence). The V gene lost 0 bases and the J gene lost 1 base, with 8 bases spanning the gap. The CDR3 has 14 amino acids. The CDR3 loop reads CAWSVIGGTDTQYF. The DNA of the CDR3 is TGTGCCTGGAGTGTAATTGGGGGCACAGATACGCAGTATTTT.

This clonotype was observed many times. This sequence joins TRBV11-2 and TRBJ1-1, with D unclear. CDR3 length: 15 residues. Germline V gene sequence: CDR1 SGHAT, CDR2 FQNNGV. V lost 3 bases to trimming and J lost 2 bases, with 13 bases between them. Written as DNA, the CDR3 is TGTGCCAGCAGCTTTTCCCAGGCCATTAACACTGAAGCTTTCTTT. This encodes CASSFSQAINTEAFF.

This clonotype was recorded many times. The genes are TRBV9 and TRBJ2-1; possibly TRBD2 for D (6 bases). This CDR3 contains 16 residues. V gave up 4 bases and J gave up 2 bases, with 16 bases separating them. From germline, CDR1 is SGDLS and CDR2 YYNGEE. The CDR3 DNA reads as TGTGCCAGCAGCCCCCCGGGGCGGGGCCCCTACAATGAGCAGTTCTTC. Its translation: CASSPPGRGPYNEQFF.

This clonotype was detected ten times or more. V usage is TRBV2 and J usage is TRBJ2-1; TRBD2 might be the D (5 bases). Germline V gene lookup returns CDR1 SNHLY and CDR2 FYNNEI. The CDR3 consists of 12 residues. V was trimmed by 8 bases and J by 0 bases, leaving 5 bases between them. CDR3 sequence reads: CASGSSYNEQFF. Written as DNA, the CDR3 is TGTGCCAGCGGGAGCTCCTACAATGAGCAGTTCTTC.

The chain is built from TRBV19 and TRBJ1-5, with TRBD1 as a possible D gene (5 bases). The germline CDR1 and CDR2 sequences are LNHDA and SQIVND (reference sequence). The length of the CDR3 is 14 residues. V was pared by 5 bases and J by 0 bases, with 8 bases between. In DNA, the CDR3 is TGTGCCAGTAGTGCGGGACTTAGCAATCAGCCCCAGCATTTT. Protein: CASSAGLSNQPQHF.